This T cell receptor (beta chain) was recovered during a study of CD8 T cells in ankylosing spondylitis. General study points: Made up of about eight highly homologous variants, a TCR beta motif appeared characteristic of ankylosing spondylitis blood. The authors found the disease-linked clones to be CD8+ and relatively rare in peripheral blood. Disease-linked clones were reportedly significantly enriched in matched ankylosing spondylitis synovial fluid.

Library preparation for TCR beta used quantitative 5'-RACE with molecular barcodes. TCRdb re-analysed the 5' RACE reads in MiXCR, keeping a single row per CDR3 protein. The sample consists of about 450,000 distinct CDR3 sequences, more than 25% of them appearing once. With 0 bases clipped from V and 2 bases from J, the junction kept 1 base outside the gene matches. The CDR3 runs 14 residues. The germline gives CDR1 SGHRS, CDR2 YFSETQ. Turning to this clonotype: The antigen is not known.

This rearrangement joins TRBV5-1 to TRBJ2-5, with 7 nucleotides matching TRBD1. This TCR was recovered from a male donor with ankylosing spondylitis. The sequencing sample was made of blood, either unsorted or a sorted T cell fraction (not recorded which). The CDR3 DNA reads TGCGCCAGCAGCTTGGGGGGACAGCAAGAGACCCAGTACTTC. Its protein product is CASSLGGQQETQYF.